This TCR beta chain was captured in a study of T cells after yellow fever vaccination. This clonotype was counted between two and nine times. Antigen: not known. TCRdb independently ran MiXCR on the 5' RACE reads; one entry per CDR3 protein. The repertoire holds some 170,000 distinct CDR3 sequences, with approximately 10% as singletons. This CDR3 contains 16 residues. V lost 5 bases and J lost 2; bases outside the gene matches: 9. Germline assignment: CDR1 SEHNR and CDR2 FQNEAQ (reference sequence). Study observations and caveats: There was a possibility that FACS-sorted repertoires contained abundant clonotypes contaminating from the bulk population.

The origin of this receptor is a man between 18 and 29 years old who received the YFV17D yellow fever vaccine. Sequences were derived from CD8+ T cells sorted from PBMCs, sampled 45 days after the yellow fever booster vaccination. V gene TRBV7-9 combines with J gene TRBJ2-1; 7 nucleotides line up with TRBD1. CDR3 residues: CASSPRDSQAYNEQFF. CDR3 coding DNA: TGTGCCAGCAGCCCCAGGGACAGTCAGGCCTACAATGAGCAGTTCTTC.